This T cell receptor (beta chain) was sequenced in a study of CD4 T cells in relation to SARS-CoV-2 and coronaviruses. Study outcomes and limitations: Pre-pandemic and post-infection samples never came from the same donor.

Before the COVID-19 pandemic, during about 2010-2018, CD4+ T cells were taken from unexposed donors. The cells were cultured for over eight days before CD4+ T cells were isolated. Method: immunoSEQ multiplex PCR; TCRdb's copy keeps in-frame clones and lacks some. The sample has almost 20,000 clones; about 86% are singletons. V was trimmed by 5 bases and J by 0 bases, leaving 13 bases between them. The germline V gene has CDR1 SNHLY and CDR2 FYNNEI. The CDR3 has 15 residues. Worth noting for this clone: What it binds is unknown.

The TCR originated in a human donor in good health. V is TRBV2 and J is TRBJ1-1; weak D call: TRBD1 (6 bases). The sample consisted of CD4+ T cells from PBMCs, cultured in vitro. The CDR3 loop is CASSPRPGVNTEAFF. The DNA for the CDR3 is TGTGCCAGCAGTCCACGTCCAGGGGTGAACACTGAAGCTTTCTTT.